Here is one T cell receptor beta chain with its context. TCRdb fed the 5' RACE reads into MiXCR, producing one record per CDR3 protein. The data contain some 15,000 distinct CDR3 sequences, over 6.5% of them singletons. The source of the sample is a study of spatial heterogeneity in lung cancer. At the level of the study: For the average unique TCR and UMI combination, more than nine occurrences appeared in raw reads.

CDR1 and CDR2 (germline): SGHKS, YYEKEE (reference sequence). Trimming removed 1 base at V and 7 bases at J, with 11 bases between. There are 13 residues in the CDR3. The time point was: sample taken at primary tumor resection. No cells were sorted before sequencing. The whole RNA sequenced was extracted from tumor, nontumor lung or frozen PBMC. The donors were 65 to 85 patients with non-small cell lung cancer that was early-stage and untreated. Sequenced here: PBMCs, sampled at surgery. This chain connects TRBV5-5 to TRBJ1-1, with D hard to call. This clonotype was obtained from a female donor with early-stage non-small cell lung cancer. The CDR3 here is CASSLPGGVEAFF. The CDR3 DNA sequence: TGTGCCAGCAGCTTGCCGGGCGGGGTTGAAGCTTTCTTT.